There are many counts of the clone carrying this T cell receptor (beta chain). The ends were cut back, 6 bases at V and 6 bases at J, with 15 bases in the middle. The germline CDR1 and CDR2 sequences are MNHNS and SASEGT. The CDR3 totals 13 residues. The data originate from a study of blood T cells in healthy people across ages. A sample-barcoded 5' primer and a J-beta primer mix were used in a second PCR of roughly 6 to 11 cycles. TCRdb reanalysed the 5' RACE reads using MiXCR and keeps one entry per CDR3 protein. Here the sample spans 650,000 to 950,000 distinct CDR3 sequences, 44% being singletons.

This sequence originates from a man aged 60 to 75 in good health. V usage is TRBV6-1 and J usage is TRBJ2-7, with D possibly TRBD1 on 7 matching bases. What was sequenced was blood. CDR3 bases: TGTGCCAGCAGCGGGAGACAGGGCGGCGAGCAGTACTTC. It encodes CASSGRQGGEQYF.